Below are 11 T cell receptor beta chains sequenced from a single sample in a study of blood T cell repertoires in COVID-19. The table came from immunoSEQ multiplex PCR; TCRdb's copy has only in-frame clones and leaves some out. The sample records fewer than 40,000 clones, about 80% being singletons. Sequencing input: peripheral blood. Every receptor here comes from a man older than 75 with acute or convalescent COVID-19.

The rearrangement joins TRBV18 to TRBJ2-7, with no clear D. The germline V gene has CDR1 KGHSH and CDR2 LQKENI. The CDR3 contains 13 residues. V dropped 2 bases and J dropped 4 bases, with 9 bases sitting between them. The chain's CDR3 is CASSPSGSYEQYF. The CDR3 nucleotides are TGTGCCAGCTCACCATCAGGTTCTTACGAGCAGTACTTC.

DNA for the CDR3: TGCGCCAGCAGCCAAAGGGGACTTAGCACAGATACGCAGTATTTT. This gives the protein CASSQRGLSTDTQYF. The chain uses TRBV4-1 and TRBJ2-3; possible D gene TRBD2, 6 bases. From germline, CDR1 is MGHRA and CDR2 YSYEKL. The CDR3 consists of 15 residues. V lost 2 bases and J lost 0, with 9 bases in between.

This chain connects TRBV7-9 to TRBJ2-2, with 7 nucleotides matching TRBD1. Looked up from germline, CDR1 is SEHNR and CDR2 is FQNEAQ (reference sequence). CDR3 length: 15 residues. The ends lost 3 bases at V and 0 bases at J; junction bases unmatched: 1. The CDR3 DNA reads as TGTGCCAGCAGCTTCGGGACAGCGAACACCGGGGAGCTGTTTTTT. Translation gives CASSFGTANTGELFF.

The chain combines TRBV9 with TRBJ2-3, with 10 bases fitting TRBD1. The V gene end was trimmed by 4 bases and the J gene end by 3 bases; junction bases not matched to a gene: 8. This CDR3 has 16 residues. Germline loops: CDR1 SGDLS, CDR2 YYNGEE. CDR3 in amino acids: CASSPRQGAATDTQYF. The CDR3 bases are TGTGCCAGCAGCCCACGACAGGGGGCGGCTACAGATACGCAGTATTTT. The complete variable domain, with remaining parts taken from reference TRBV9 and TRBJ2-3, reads DSGVTQTPKHLITATGQRVTLRCSPRSGDLSVYWYQQSLDQGLQFLIQYYNGEERAKGNILERFSAQQFPDLHSELNLSSLELGDSALYFCASSPRQGAATDTQYFGPGTRLTVL.

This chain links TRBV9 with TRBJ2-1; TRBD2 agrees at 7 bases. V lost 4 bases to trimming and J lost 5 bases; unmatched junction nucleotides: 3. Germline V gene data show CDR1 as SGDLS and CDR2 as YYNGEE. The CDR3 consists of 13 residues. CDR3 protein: CASSSLADNEQFF. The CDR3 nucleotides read TGTGCCAGCAGCTCCCTAGCGGACAATGAGCAGTTCTTC. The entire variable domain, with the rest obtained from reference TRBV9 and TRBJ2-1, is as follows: DSGVTQTPKHLITATGQRVTLRCSPRSGDLSVYWYQQSLDQGLQFLIQYYNGEERAKGNILERFSAQQFPDLHSELNLSSLELGDSALYFCASSSLADNEQFFGPGTRLTVL.

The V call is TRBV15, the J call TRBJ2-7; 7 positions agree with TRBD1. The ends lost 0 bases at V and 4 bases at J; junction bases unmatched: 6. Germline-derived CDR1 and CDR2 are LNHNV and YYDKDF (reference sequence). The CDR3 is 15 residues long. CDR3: CATSRDKDRSYEQYF. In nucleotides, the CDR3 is TGTGCCACCAGCAGAGATAAGGACAGGTCTTACGAGCAGTACTTC.

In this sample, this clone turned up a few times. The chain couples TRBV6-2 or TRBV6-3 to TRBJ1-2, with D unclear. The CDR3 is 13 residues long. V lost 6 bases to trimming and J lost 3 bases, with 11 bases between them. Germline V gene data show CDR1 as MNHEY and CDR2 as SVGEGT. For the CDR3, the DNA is TGTGCCAGCAGCGAGAAAGAAGACTATGGCTACACCTTC. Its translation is CASSEKEDYGYTF.

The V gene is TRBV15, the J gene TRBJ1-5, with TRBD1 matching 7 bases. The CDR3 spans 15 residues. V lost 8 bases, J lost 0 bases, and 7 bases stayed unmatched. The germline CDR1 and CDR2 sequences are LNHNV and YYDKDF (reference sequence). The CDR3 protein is CATERQGFSNQPQHF. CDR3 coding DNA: TGTGCCACCGAGCGACAGGGATTTAGCAATCAGCCCCAGCATTTT.

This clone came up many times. CDR3 residues: CASSLELTGGRDTQYF. As DNA, the CDR3 is TGTGCCAGCAGCTTGGAACTGACAGGGGGACGGGATACGCAGTATTTT. The rearrangement links TRBV5-5 to TRBJ2-3; 9 bases fit TRBD1. Germline trimming cut 0 bases from V and 6 bases from J; bases unmatched to any gene: 8. The CDR3 runs to 16 residues. Germline values: CDR1 SGHKS, CDR2 YYEKEE (reference sequence).

CDR3 DNA: TGTGCCAGCAGCCAACGTACAGGGTGGACTGAAGCTTTCTTT. It specifies CASSQRTGWTEAFF. The chain combines TRBV3-1 (or the pseudogene TRBV3-2) with TRBJ1-1; TRBD1 might be the D (6 bases). The V and J ends lost 2 bases and 5 bases respectively, with 12 bases between them. This CDR3 has 14 amino acids. CDR1 is LGHDT, CDR2 YNNKEL, per germline (reference sequence).

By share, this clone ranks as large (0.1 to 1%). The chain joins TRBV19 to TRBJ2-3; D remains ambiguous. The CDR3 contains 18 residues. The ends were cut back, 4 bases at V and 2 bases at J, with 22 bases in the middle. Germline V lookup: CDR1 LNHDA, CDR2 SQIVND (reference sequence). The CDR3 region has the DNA TGTGCCAGTAGTAAAGAAGGCCCGGGTCGACGTCCCACAGATACGCAGTATTTT. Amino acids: CASSKEGPGRRPTDTQYF.